A selection of T cell receptor beta chains follows, all from one sample in a study of CD8 T cells in Susac syndrome. TCRdb re-called the immunoSEQ multiplex PCR reads through MiXCR, storing one row per CDR3 protein. The repertoire holds approximately 190,000 distinct CDR3 sequences, with 80% to 95% as singletons. The specimen sequenced was CD4+ T cells from PBMCs. Receptors originate from a human donor in good health. Each CDR3 is given with its conserved first and last residue. A D gene is named only where the DNA matches it firmly. Some rows mark clone size as missing; the rest say once, few, many or name a class of expanded clone.

v_gene: TRBV5-4
j_gene: TRBJ2-2
abundance: -
d_gene: -
CDR3nt: TGTGCCAGCAGCTCCGAGAGAGGGCTGAACACCGGGGAGCTGTTTTTT
CDR3aa: CASSSERGLNTGELFF

v_gene: TRBV20-1
j_gene: TRBJ1-5
abundance: -
d_gene: -
CDR3nt: TGCAGTGCCAAATCGGGGGTCTACAGCAATCAGCCCCAGCATTTT
CDR3aa: CSAKSGVYSNQPQHF

v_gene: TRBV7-3
j_gene: TRBJ2-3
abundance: -
d_gene: TRBD2
CDR3nt: TGTGCCAGCAGCCCGGGACTAGCGGGGGTAACAGATACGCAGTATTTT
CDR3aa: CASSPGLAGVTDTQYF

v_gene: TRBV12-3/TRBV12-4
j_gene: TRBJ2-3
abundance: -
d_gene: -
CDR3nt: TGTGCCAGTGGGGGGCCAGAAGATACGCAGTATTTT
CDR3aa: CASGGPEDTQYF

v_gene: TRBV7-2
j_gene: TRBJ2-1
abundance: -
d_gene: -
CDR3nt: TGTGCCAGCAGCCCAAAGCTAGAGCAGTTCTTC
CDR3aa: CASSPKLEQFF

v_gene: TRBV5-1
j_gene: TRBJ2-5
abundance: -
d_gene: -
CDR3nt: TGCGCCAGCAGCTTGATGGGTACCTCCCAAGAGACCCAGTACTTC
CDR3aa: CASSLMGTSQETQYF

v_gene: TRBV5-6
j_gene: TRBJ2-1
abundance: -
d_gene: TRBD1
CDR3nt: TGTGCCAGCAGCCTCGACAGGGGCGAACGGCCTGAGCAGTTCTTC
CDR3aa: CASSLDRGERPEQFF

v_gene: TRBV4-2
j_gene: TRBJ1-6
abundance: -
d_gene: -
CDR3nt: TGTGCCAGCAGCCAAAAAAAAACTGGGACGGGTTCACCCCTCCACTTT
CDR3aa: CASSQKKTGTGSPLHF

v_gene: TRBV7-2
j_gene: TRBJ1-6
abundance: -
d_gene: -
CDR3nt: TGTGCCAGCAGCGAAGGGGGTTTATATAATTCACCCCTCCACTTT
CDR3aa: CASSEGGLYNSPLHF

v_gene: TRBV7-7
j_gene: TRBJ2-5
abundance: -
d_gene: TRBD1
CDR3nt: TGTGCTAGCAGCTTAGGCGACAGGGATGGGGAGACCCAGTACTTC
CDR3aa: CASSLGDRDGETQYF

v_gene: TRBV9
j_gene: TRBJ2-3
abundance: -
d_gene: TRBD2
CDR3nt: TGTGCCAGCAGCGTAGATGGCGGGGGATTCACAGATACGCAGTATTTT
CDR3aa: CASSVDGGGFTDTQYF

v_gene: TRBV28
j_gene: TRBJ2-5
abundance: -
d_gene: TRBD2
CDR3nt: TGTGCCAGCACTCCTTTCGGGGGGGCAGGAGAGACCCAGTACTTC
CDR3aa: CASTPFGGAGETQYF

v_gene: TRBV12-3/TRBV12-4
j_gene: TRBJ2-1
abundance: -
d_gene: TRBD1
CDR3nt: TGTGCCAGCAGTACCCGGGACAGGGAGATCAATGAGCAGTTCTTC
CDR3aa: CASSTRDREINEQFF

v_gene: TRBV28
j_gene: TRBJ1-5
abundance: -
d_gene: -
CDR3nt: TGTGCCAGCAGTCCCCAGGGACGGCAGCCCCAGCATTTT
CDR3aa: CASSPQGRQPQHF

v_gene: TRBV2
j_gene: TRBJ1-1
abundance: -
d_gene: -
CDR3nt: TGTGCCAGCAGTGCCCGAAGATTCACGGGGAACACTGAAGCTTTCTTT
CDR3aa: CASSARRFTGNTEAFF

v_gene: TRBV7-3
j_gene: TRBJ2-1
abundance: -
d_gene: TRBD2
CDR3nt: TGTGCCAGCGGGAACACCGGGGGGGACAATGAGCAGTTCTTC
CDR3aa: CASGNTGGDNEQFF

v_gene: TRBV27
j_gene: TRBJ1-6
abundance: -
d_gene: -
CDR3nt: TGTGCCAGCAGTACACCCTTTGTGGGGGGCTTACAACCTTCACCCCTCCACTTT
CDR3aa: CASSTPFVGGLQPSPLHF

v_gene: TRBV6-2/TRBV6-3
j_gene: TRBJ2-5
abundance: -
d_gene: TRBD1
CDR3nt: TGTGCCAGCAGTTACCTAACAGGGGGGGAGACCCAGTACTTC
CDR3aa: CASSYLTGGETQYF

v_gene: TRBV7-9
j_gene: TRBJ1-1
abundance: few
d_gene: TRBD1
CDR3nt: TGTGCCAGCTCGGACAGGGGCACTGAAGCTTTCTTT
CDR3aa: CASSDRGTEAFF

v_gene: TRBV7-8
j_gene: TRBJ2-1
abundance: -
d_gene: TRBD2
CDR3nt: TGTGCCAGCAGTTTCATAGCGGGGGGCATCTATAGCTCCTACAATGAGCAGTTCTTC
CDR3aa: CASSFIAGGIYSSYNEQFF